What follows are 30 T cell receptor beta chains derived from one specimen sequenced in a study of T cells in Graves' hyperthyroidism and ophthalmopathy. Amplification targeted TCR beta CDR3 regions from RNA transcripts. The HTBI primer set drove a first-round RT-PCR of the TCR CDR3. One entry per CDR3 protein results from TCRdb running MiXCR on the multiplex PCR reads. The top ten hold approximately 30% of the sample, which has around 540,000 distinct CDR3 sequences, roughly a sixth seen once. The sequenced material came from blood. Receptor source: a woman aged 25-40 years with Graves' ophthalmopathy.

This clonotype was seen many times. The chain links TRBV12-3 or TRBV12-4 to TRBJ2-1, with D perhaps matching TRBD1 (5 bases). CDR3 length equals 13 residues. V was cut by 3 bases and J by 6 bases, with 9 bases left in between. The DNA of the CDR3 is TGTGCCAGCAGTTTCACGACAGCCAATGAGCAGTTCTTC. It codes for CASSFTTANEQFF.

This clonotype was detected a few times. The chain couples TRBV15 to TRBJ1-5, with D tentatively TRBD1 (5 bases). The V and J ends lost 0 bases and 7 bases respectively, with 16 bases between them. In germline, CDR1 is LNHNV, CDR2 YYDKDF (reference sequence). The CDR3 is 16 residues long. The CDR3 sequence is CATSRDGRGVGQPQHF. In nucleotides, the CDR3 is TGTGCCACCAGCAGAGATGGGCGGGGCGTTGGGCAGCCCCAGCATTTT.

This clonotype was detected only a few times. The chain couples TRBV4-3 to TRBJ1-3, with 10 bases identical to TRBD1. Trimming cost V 3 bases and J 0 bases; bases outside gene matches: 14. CDR1 and CDR2 (germline): LGHNA, YSLEER. The CDR3 loop spans 20 amino acids. The CDR3 is CASSQDGTGDYYPSGNTIYF. CDR3 in DNA: TGCGCCAGCAGCCAGGATGGGACAGGGGATTATTACCCCTCTGGAAACACCATATATTTT.

The rearrangement uses TRBV27 and TRBJ2-5; 7 bases agree with TRBD1. V lost 5 bases and J lost 6; bases outside the gene matches: 12. This CDR3 is built from 15 residues. Germline V lookup: CDR1 MNHEY, CDR2 SMNVEV (reference sequence). CDR3 in amino acids: CASSHRDRLRKTQYF. The DNA for the CDR3 is TGTGCCAGCAGTCACCGGGACAGACTAAGGAAGACCCAGTACTTC.

The chain couples TRBV3-2 to TRBJ2-1; TRBD2 is the table's D call and was not checked against the DNA. TRBV3-2 is an annotated pseudogene. The CDR3 has 16 residues. The CDR3 coding sequence is TGTGCCAGCAGCCAGGGTACTAGCGGGAGGGTCATTGGACAGTTCTTC. Translated: CASSQGTSGRVIGQFF.

This clonotype has at least ten counts. This rearrangement joins TRBV30 to TRBJ2-1, with D perhaps being TRBD1 or TRBD2 (5 bases each). Trimming shortened V by 0 bases and J by 0 bases, and 12 bases separated the two germline ends. Germline V lookup: CDR1 GTSNPN, CDR2 SVGIG (reference sequence). The CDR3 consists of 16 residues. The CDR3 nucleotides are TGTGCCTGGAGTGTAAGAGGGGCGAGCTCCTACAATGAGCAGTTCTTC. Translation: CAWSVRGASSYNEQFF.

This clonotype appeared many times. The rearrangement uses TRBV3-1 and TRBJ1-1; weak D call: TRBD1 (5 bases). V gave up 1 base and J gave up 1 base, with 16 bases separating them. Germline CDR1 LGHDT, CDR2 YNNKEL (reference sequence). This CDR3 comprises 17 residues. The CDR3 loop is CASSQVGGDSRNTEAFF. CDR3 bases: TGTGCCAGCAGCCAAGTGGGGGGAGACTCAAGGAACACTGAAGCTTTCTTT.

This clonotype was observed a few times. The chain joins TRBV25-1 to TRBJ2-5, with 9 bases lining up with TRBD2. This CDR3 is built from 17 residues. Germline assignment: CDR1 MGHDK and CDR2 SYGVNS. With V trimmed by 2 bases and J by 5 bases, 12 bases remained unmatched. The CDR3 is CASSERLAEGSWETQYF. CDR3 DNA sequence: TGTGCCAGCAGTGAACGACTAGCGGAAGGCTCGTGGGAGACCCAGTACTTC.

As to this clonotype: One base away lies a much larger clone, so this may be a sequencing read error. No conserved phenylalanine or tryptophan ends this CDR3, so it is likely a read error. V is TRBV5-1 and J is TRBJ2-3, with a possible D match to TRBD2 (5 bases). CDR1 is SGHRS, CDR2 YFSETQ, per germline. This CDR3 is 16 amino acids long. The CDR3 nucleotides are TGTGCCGGCAGCTTGCACACCACTAGAAGCACAGATACGCAGTATCTT. The encoded protein is CAGSLHTTRSTDTQYL.

This rearrangement joins TRBV5-4 to TRBJ1-1; tentatively, D is TRBD1 (6 bases). The CDR3 totals 16 residues. The V end lost 3 bases, the J end lost 2 bases, and 17 bases lay between the germline ends. From germline, CDR1 is SGHNT and CDR2 YYREEE (reference sequence). CDR3 amino acids: CASSSDQGRGNTEAFF. CDR3 nucleotides: TGTGCCAGCAGCTCTGATCAGGGGAGGGGAAACACTGAAGCTTTCTTT.

This clonotype showed up many times. V gene TRBV4-3 combines with J gene TRBJ2-5, with D perhaps being TRBD1 or TRBD2 (5 bases each). CDR1 is LGHNA and CDR2 is YSLEER in the germline V gene. V was cut by 3 bases and J by 4 bases, with 12 bases left in between. The CDR3 is made up of 14 amino acids. The CDR3 DNA follows: TGCGCCAGCAGCCAGGACGCAGGGACAGAGACCCAGTACTTC. This gives the protein CASSQDAGTETQYF.

This clonotype was seen repeatedly, ten times or more. The CDR3 bases are TGTGCCACCAAGGGGGGGATTTCAGGACCCTATCCCTACAATGAGCAGTTCTTC. This codes for CATKGGISGPYPYNEQFF. J is TRBJ2-1 and V is TRBV28; D possibly corresponds to TRBD2 (7 bases). The CDR3 sequence is 18 residues long. Trimming took 10 bases from V and 2 from J, leaving 27 bases between them. Germline-derived CDR1 and CDR2 are MDHEN and SYDVKM.

This clonotype turned up a few times. The chain has TRBV5-1 and TRBJ1-2, with unresolved D. Trimming shortened V by 5 bases and J by 4 bases, and 12 bases separated the two germline ends. The CDR3 covers 13 residues. The V gene's germline CDR1 is SGHRS and CDR2 YFSETQ. The DNA for the CDR3 is TGCGCCAGCAGAAACGAGGCAGCCTATGGCTACACCTTC. This codes for CASRNEAAYGYTF.

V usage is TRBV5-5 and J usage is TRBJ1-3; 7 bases fit TRBD1. V dropped 1 base and J dropped 0; count of bases not matched to a gene: 7. The germline V gene has CDR1 SGHKS and CDR2 YYEKEE (reference sequence). CDR3 length: 17 amino acids. CDR3 in amino acids: CASSLFTGALSGNTIYF. The CDR3 DNA reads TGTGCCAGCAGCTTGTTTACAGGGGCCCTCTCTGGAAACACCATATATTTT.

This chain's CDR3 is CASSQEAQGPQHF. The CDR3, as DNA: TGCGCCAGCAGCCAAGAAGCGCAGGGGCCCCAGCATTTT. This chain joins TRBV4-3 and TRBJ1-5, with D perhaps matching TRBD1 (5 bases). Trimming removed 0 bases from V and 9 bases from J, with 9 bases in between. Germline-derived CDR1 and CDR2 are LGHNA and YSLEER. The CDR3 consists of 13 residues.

The J gene is TRBJ2-1, the V gene TRBV25-1; D is unresolved. Trimming left V 5 bases short and J 0 bases short, with 8 bases between. Germline V lookup: CDR1 MGHDK, CDR2 SYGVNS. The CDR3 extends over 14 amino acids. CDR3 region: CASSLHSSYNEQFF. The CDR3 bases are TGTGCCAGCAGTCTTCATAGCTCCTACAATGAGCAGTTCTTC.

This rearrangement joins TRBV24-1 to TRBJ1-1; 9 bases match TRBD1. The CDR3 consists of 15 residues. Germline assignment: CDR1 KGHDR and CDR2 SFDVKD. V lost 7 bases, J lost 1 base, and 6 bases stayed unmatched. CDR3 residues: CATRDRGRGNTEAFF. The CDR3 region has the DNA TGTGCCACCAGGGACAGGGGTAGGGGGAACACTGAAGCTTTCTTT.

There are many counts of this clonotype. The gene calls are TRBV13 and TRBJ2-7; 9 bases are a match to TRBD1. CDR1 and CDR2 (germline): PRHDT, FYEKMQ (reference sequence). V lost 2 bases, J lost 0 bases, and 2 bases stayed unmatched. This CDR3 spans 15 amino acids. As DNA, the CDR3 is TGTGCCAGCAGCTTATCGGGACAGGGCTCCTACGAGCAGTACTTC. It translates to CASSLSGQGSYEQYF. Looking up the rest from reference TRBV13 and TRBJ2-7 gives the full variable domain: AAGVIQSPRHLIKEKRETATLKCYPIPRHDTVYWYQQGPGQDPQFLISFYEKMQSDKGSIPDRFSAQQFSDYHSELNMSSLELGDSALYFCASSLSGQGSYEQYFGPGTRLTVT.

This clonotype was recorded at least ten times. The chain has TRBV7-2 and TRBJ2-1; 12 positions agree with TRBD2. Germline lookup yields CDR1 SGHTA and CDR2 FQGNSA. V dropped 4 bases and J dropped 8; count of bases not matched to a gene: 9. The CDR3 spans 16 residues. CDR3 bases: TGTGCCAGCAGCTCGCGCAGACTAGCGGGAGTTGATGAGCAGTTCTTC. It is translated as CASSSRRLAGVDEQFF.

This clonotype was counted only a few times. The rearrangement uses TRBV15 and TRBJ2-3; a possible D gene is TRBD2 (6 bases). Germline CDR1 LNHNV, CDR2 YYDKDF (reference sequence). V was pared by 6 bases and J by 6 bases, with 22 bases between. The CDR3 is 16 amino acids. CDR3 sequence reads: CATSPGRGSLRDTQYF. DNA of the CDR3: TGTGCCACCAGTCCCGGGAGAGGGTCGCTCCGGGATACGCAGTATTTT. The full variable domain, rest sourced from reference TRBV15 and TRBJ2-3, is DAMVIQNPRYQVTQFGKPVTLSCSQTLNHNVMYWYQQKSSQAPKLLFHYYDKDFNNEADTPDNFQSRRPNTSFCFLDIRSPGLGDTAMYLCATSPGRGSLRDTQYFGPGTRLTVL.

The chain carries TRBV11-2 and TRBJ1-2; 9 bases map to TRBD1. Germline V lookup: CDR1 SGHAT, CDR2 FQNNGV. CDR3 length: 12 amino acids. After removal of 5 bases from V and 12 bases from J, the junction contained 7 bases not matched to a gene. The CDR3 sequence: CASSDRDRDDTF. CDR3 DNA: TGTGCCAGCAGCGACCGGGACAGGGATGACACCTTC.

This clonotype has more than one count but fewer than ten. V gene TRBV4-1 combines with J gene TRBJ2-1; 11 bases map to TRBD2. Germline CDR1 is MGHRA and CDR2 is YSYEKL. The CDR3 covers 17 residues. Unmatched junction bases numbered 10, after V lost 4 bases and J lost 5 bases. CDR3 nucleotide sequence: TGCGCCAGCAGCCGTCCAAAGGTACTAGCGGGAGACAATGAGCAGTTCTTC. It translates to CASSRPKVLAGDNEQFF.

At least ten counts were recorded for this clonotype. The chain is built from TRBV19 and TRBJ2-1, with TRBD2 matching 11 bases. The CDR3 spans 15 residues. The V segment lost 5 bases and the J segment 7 bases; nucleotides outside the gene matches: 7. Germline V CDR1 and CDR2: LNHDA, SQIVND (reference sequence). The CDR3 sequence is CASSLTSGSENEQFF. DNA for the CDR3: TGTGCCAGTAGTCTAACTAGCGGGAGCGAAAATGAGCAGTTCTTC.

This clonotype was counted at least ten times. This chain connects TRBV18 to TRBJ1-4; 7 nucleotides agree with TRBD1. Germline CDR1 reads KGHSH; CDR2 reads LQKENI. The CDR3 length is 19 residues. The V segment lost 4 bases and the J segment 0 bases; nucleotides outside the gene matches: 14. The CDR3 spells CASSRNPTGTWATNEKLFF. The CDR3 nucleotides read TGTGCCAGCTCACGGAACCCGACAGGGACGTGGGCAACTAATGAAAAACTGTTTTTT.

This clonotype was counted ten times or more. The chain combines TRBV20-1 with TRBJ2-5; no reliable D call. Germline CDR1 and CDR2: DFQATT and SNEGSKA (reference sequence). V gave up 5 bases and J gave up 2 bases, with 6 bases separating them. CDR3 length equals 11 residues. CDR3 nucleotides: TGCAGTGCTGGCACGCAAGAGACCCAGTACTTC. Residues: CSAGTQETQYF.

This clonotype was detected a few times. CDR3 sequence reads: CASSLPGSSDEQYF. For the CDR3, the DNA is TGTGCCAGCAGCTTACCGGGATCATCTGACGAGCAGTACTTC. This chain joins TRBV7-8 and TRBJ2-7; D is perhaps TRBD2 (5 bases). V shed 2 bases and J shed 5 bases, with 13 bases lying between them. The CDR3 spans 14 residues. The germline gives CDR1 SGHVS, CDR2 FQNEAQ.

This clonotype was detected many times. The rearrangement uses TRBV18 and TRBJ2-3, with D unclear. The germline V and J ends were trimmed by 6 bases and 6 bases, with 10 bases remaining between them. This CDR3 spans 12 amino acids. Germline values: CDR1 KGHSH, CDR2 LQKENI. In DNA form, the CDR3 reads TGTGCCAGCTCCCCCTATGACGATACGCAGTATTTT. This gives the protein CASSPYDDTQYF.

This clonotype came up many times. The chain employs TRBV20-1 and TRBJ2-1; 14 bases map to TRBD2. V lost 2 bases to trimming and J lost 5 bases; unmatched junction nucleotides: 5. Germline V gene sequence: CDR1 DFQATT, CDR2 SNEGSKA (reference sequence). This CDR3 comprises 16 residues. CDR3: CSARSGLAGVNNEQFF. The CDR3 DNA follows: TGCAGTGCTAGATCGGGACTAGCGGGAGTCAACAATGAGCAGTTCTTC.

This clonotype appeared many times. The chain links TRBV20-1 to TRBJ1-1; 7 nucleotides match TRBD1. V shed 6 bases, J shed 2 bases, and the junction held 3 bases outside the gene matches. CDR1 is DFQATT and CDR2 is SNEGSKA in the germline V gene (reference sequence). The CDR3 length is 12 residues. The CDR3, as DNA: TGCAGTGCCGGGACAGCCAACACTGAAGCTTTCTTT. The encoded protein is CSAGTANTEAFF.

Concerning this clonotype: This likely comes from a read error, as the CDR3 has no conserved phenylalanine or tryptophan at its end. V gene TRBV30 combines with J gene TRBJ2-1, with 7 positions matching TRBD1. With V trimmed by 4 bases and J by 2 bases, 2 bases remained unmatched. CDR1 is GTSNPN and CDR2 is SVGIG in the germline V gene (reference sequence). The CDR3 sequence is 13 residues long. CDR3 in amino acids: CAWTGGAYNEQFL. The CDR3, as DNA: TGTGCCTGGACAGGGGGAGCCTACAATGAGCAGTTCCTC.